The T cell receptor beta chain described here comes from a study of blood T cell repertoires in COVID-19. Study information: There were acute and convalescent COVID-19 samples, and they came from the United States, Italy and Spain. PBMCs, B-cell-depleted T cells, or T cells were the source of the cDNA or gDNA that made up the material.

In the authors' methods: It was from reference gene primer amplification that nucleated cell counts were estimated. Profiled with immunoSEQ multiplex PCR; TCRdb holds only in-frame clones, not every one. The DNA gave D and trimming, while V, J and clone size come from that table. The table lists 60,000 to 85,000 clones, roughly nine tenths of them singletons, with 1.4% to 1.5% in the top ten. This clonotype was sampled from a man in his forties or fifties with acute or convalescent COVID-19. Input material: peripheral blood.

The CDR3 loop reads CASRTGTSINEQFF. DNA for the CDR3: TGTGCCAGCCGAACCGGGACTAGCATAAATGAGCAGTTCTTC. V gene TRBV5-4 combines with J gene TRBJ2-1; 9 bases match TRBD2. This CDR3 is 14 amino acids long. Germline-derived CDR1 and CDR2 are SGHNT and YYREEE (reference sequence). Unmatched junction bases numbered 9, after V lost 7 bases and J lost 7 bases.